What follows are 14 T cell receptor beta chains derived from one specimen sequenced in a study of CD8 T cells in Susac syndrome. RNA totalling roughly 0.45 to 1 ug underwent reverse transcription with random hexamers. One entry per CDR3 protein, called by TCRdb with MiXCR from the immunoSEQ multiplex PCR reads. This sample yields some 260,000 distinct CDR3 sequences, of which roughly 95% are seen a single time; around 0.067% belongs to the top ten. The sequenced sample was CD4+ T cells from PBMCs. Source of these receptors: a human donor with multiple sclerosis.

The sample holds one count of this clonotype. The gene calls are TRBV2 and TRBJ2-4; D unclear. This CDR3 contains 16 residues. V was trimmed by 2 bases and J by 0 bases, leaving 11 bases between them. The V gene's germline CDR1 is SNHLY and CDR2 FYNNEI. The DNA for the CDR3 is TGTGCCAGCAGTGAATCGTACAGTCTAGCCAAAAACATTCAGTACTTC. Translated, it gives CASSESYSLAKNIQYF.

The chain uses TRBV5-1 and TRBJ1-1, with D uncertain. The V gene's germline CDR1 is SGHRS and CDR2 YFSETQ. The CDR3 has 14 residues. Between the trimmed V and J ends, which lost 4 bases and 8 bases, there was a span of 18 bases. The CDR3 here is CASSIASWTGEAFF. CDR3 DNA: TGCGCCAGCAGCATCGCTTCATGGACTGGGGAAGCTTTCTTT.

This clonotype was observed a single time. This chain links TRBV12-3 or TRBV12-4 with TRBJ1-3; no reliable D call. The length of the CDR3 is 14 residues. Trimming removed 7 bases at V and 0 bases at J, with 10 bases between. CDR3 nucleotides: TGTGCCAGCAAGCGGCAGAGCTCTGGAAACACCATATATTTT. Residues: CASKRQSSGNTIYF.

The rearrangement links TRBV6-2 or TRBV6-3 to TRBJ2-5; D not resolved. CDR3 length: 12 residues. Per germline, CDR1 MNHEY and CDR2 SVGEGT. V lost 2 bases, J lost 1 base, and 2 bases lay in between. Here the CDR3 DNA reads TGTGCCAGCAGTTACGGCCAAGAGACCCAGTACTTC. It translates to CASSYGQETQYF.

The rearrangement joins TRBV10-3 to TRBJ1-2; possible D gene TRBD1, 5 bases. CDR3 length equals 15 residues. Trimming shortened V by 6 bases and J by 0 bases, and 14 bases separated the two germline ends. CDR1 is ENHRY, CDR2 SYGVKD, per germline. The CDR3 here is CAIRKGLGANYGYTF. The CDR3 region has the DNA TGTGCCATCAGGAAGGGACTCGGAGCTAACTATGGCTACACCTTC.

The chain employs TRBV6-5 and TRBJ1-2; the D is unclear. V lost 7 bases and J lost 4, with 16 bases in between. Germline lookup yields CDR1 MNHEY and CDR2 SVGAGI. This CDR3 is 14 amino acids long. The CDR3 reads CASTRTGSGYGYTF. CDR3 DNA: TGTGCCAGCACCCGGACGGGGTCGGGCTATGGCTACACCTTC.

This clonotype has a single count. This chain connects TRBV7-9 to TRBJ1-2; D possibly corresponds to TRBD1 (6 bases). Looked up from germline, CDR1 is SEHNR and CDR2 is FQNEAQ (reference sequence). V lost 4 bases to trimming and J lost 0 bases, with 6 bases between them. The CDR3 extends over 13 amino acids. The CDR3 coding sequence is TGTGCCAGCAGCTCAGGGGCTAACTATGGCTACACCTTC. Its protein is CASSSGANYGYTF.

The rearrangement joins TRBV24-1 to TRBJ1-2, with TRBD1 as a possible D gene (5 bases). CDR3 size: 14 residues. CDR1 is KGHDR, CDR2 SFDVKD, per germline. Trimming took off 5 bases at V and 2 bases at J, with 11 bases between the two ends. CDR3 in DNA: TGTGCCACCAGTGTCGCCGGGACCAACTATGGCTACACCTTC. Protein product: CATSVAGTNYGYTF.

The CDR3 DNA reads as TGCAGTGCTAGAGCCGCAGGAAGGGAGTATCAGCCCCAGCATTTT. Its translation is CSARAAGREYQPQHF. The chain links TRBV20-1 to TRBJ1-5; no definite D call. Germline values: CDR1 DFQATT, CDR2 SNEGSKA (reference sequence). The CDR3 extends over 15 amino acids. Between the trimmed V and J ends, which lost 1 base and 5 bases, there was a span of 15 bases.

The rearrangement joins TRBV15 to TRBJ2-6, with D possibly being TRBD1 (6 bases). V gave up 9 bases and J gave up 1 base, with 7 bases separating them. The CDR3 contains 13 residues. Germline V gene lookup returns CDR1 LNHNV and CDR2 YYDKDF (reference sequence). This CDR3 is CATRGSGANVLTF. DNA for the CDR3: TGTGCCACGAGGGGGTCTGGGGCCAACGTCCTGACTTTC.

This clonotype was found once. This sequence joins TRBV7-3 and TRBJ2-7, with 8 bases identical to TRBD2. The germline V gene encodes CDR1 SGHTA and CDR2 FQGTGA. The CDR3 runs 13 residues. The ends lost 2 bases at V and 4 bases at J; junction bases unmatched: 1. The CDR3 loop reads CASSLQRGYEQYF. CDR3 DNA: TGTGCCAGCAGCTTACAGCGGGGGTACGAGCAGTACTTC.

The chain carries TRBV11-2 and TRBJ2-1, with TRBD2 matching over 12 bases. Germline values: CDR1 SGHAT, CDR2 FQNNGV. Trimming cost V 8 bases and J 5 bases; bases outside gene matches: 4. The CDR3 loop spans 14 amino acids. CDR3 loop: CASAPSGRDNEQFF. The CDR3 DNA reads TGTGCCAGCGCACCTAGCGGGAGGGACAATGAGCAGTTCTTC.

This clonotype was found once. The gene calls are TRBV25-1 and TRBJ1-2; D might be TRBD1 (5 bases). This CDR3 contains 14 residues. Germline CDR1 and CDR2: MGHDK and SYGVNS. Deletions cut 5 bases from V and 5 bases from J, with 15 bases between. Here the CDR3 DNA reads TGTGCCAGCAGTCCGGAAGGGGAACCTTATGGCTACACCTTC. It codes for CASSPEGEPYGYTF.

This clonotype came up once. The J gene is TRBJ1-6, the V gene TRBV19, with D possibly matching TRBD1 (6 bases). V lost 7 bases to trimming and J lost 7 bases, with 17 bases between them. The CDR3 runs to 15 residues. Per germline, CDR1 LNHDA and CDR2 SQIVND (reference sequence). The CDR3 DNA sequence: TGTGCCAGTACTCCCCTAACAGGGAAGAATTCACCCCTCCACTTT. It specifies CASTPLTGKNSPLHF.